A selection of T cell receptor beta chains follows, all from one sample in a study of blood T cell repertoires in COVID-19. The assay was immunoSEQ multiplex PCR, and TCRdb's table has in-frame clones only and misses some. This sample yields about 380,000 clones, of which 81% are seen a single time; roughly 1.1% belongs to the top ten. Sequenced: peripheral blood. These receptor sequences come from a human donor with acute or convalescent COVID-19. The donor label of this sample is uncertain. Each CDR3 is given with its conserved first and last residue. Fields, in order: V gene, J gene, D gene, clone size, CDR3 protein, CDR3 DNA. A D gene is named only where the DNA matches it firmly. The listing skips clone size in some rows; elsewhere it reads once, few, many or a size class.

TRBV18	TRBJ2-5	-	-	CATTTLKQETQYF	TGTGCCACTACCACCCTGAAACAAGAGACCCAGTACTTC
TRBV9	TRBJ2-5	TRBD1	once	CASSPPAIGGIKETQYF	TGTGCCAGCAGCCCACCCGCCATAGGGGGCATAAAAGAGACCCAGTACTTC
TRBV30	TRBJ2-5	TRBD2	few	CAWSDSTTSGSETQYF	TGTGCCTGGAGTGACTCCACTACTAGCGGGAGTGAGACCCAGTACTTC
TRBV6-5	TRBJ1-6	TRBD1	-	CASTKTGTNSPLHF	TGTGCCAGCACAAAGACAGGGACTAATTCACCCCTCCACTTT
TRBV25-1	TRBJ1-4	-	-	CASSESWGVANEKLFF	TGTGCCAGCAGTGAATCTTGGGGGGTGGCTAATGAAAAACTGTTTTTT
TRBV28	TRBJ1-2	TRBD1	-	CASFGTGVNYGYTF	TGTGCCAGCTTCGGGACAGGAGTTAACTATGGCTACACCTTC
TRBV4-1	TRBJ2-1	TRBD2	few	CASSRERGGNEQFF	TGCGCCAGCAGCAGGGAGCGGGGGGGGAATGAGCAGTTCTTC
TRBV30	TRBJ2-7	TRBD1	few	CAWGTAYEQYF	TGTGCCTGGGGGACAGCCTACGAGCAGTACTTC
TRBV2	TRBJ1-5	-	-	CASSGQFNQPQHF	TGTGCCAGCAGTGGGCAGTTCAATCAGCCCCAGCATTTT
TRBV18	TRBJ1-3	-	-	CASSPRGVTGGLQNTIYF	TGTGCCAGCTCACCGCGAGGAGTGACAGGTGGATTGCAAAACACCATATATTTT
TRBV10-2	TRBJ1-1	-	-	CASRPQGNTEAFF	TGCGCCAGCAGGCCGCAGGGGAACACTGAAGCTTTCTTT
TRBV6-5	TRBJ1-1	TRBD1	-	CASTITDRGATEAFF	TGTGCCAGCACTATAACGGACAGGGGGGCCACTGAAGCTTTCTTT
TRBV27	TRBJ2-1	TRBD2	-	CASSLGTKRGAYNEQFF	TGTGCCAGCAGTTTGGGTACGAAGCGGGGTGCCTACAATGAGCAGTTCTTC
TRBV5-1	TRBJ2-7	-	-	CASMRFGTYEQYF	TGCGCCAGCATGCGGTTTGGTACCTACGAGCAGTACTTC
TRBV6-5	TRBJ1-1	-	few	CASSYRQTQIEAFF	TGTGCCAGCAGTTACAGACAGACGCAGATTGAAGCTTTCTTT
TRBV19	TRBJ1-2	-	-	CASSYRAPQRGYTF	TGTGCCAGTAGTTATCGGGCCCCACAGCGGGGCTACACCTTC
TRBV12-5	TRBJ2-1	TRBD2	once	CASGFGPGLAGVSSYNEQFF	TGTGCTAGTGGTTTCGGTCCGGGACTAGCGGGAGTGAGCTCCTACAATGAGCAGTTCTTC
TRBV7-9	TRBJ2-1	-	once	CASTPGEYNEQFF	TGTGCCAGCACCCCCGGAGAGTACAATGAGCAGTTCTTC
TRBV18	TRBJ1-2	TRBD1	-	CASSPPTGKGYTF	TGTGCCAGCTCACCACCGACAGGGAAGGGCTACACCTTC
TRBV6-6	TRBJ1-3	-	few	CASSPGWGVGNTIYF	TGTGCCAGCAGTCCTGGGTGGGGGGTTGGAAACACCATATATTTT
TRBV2	TRBJ1-6	-	-	CASSEDGDSSPLHF	TGTGCCAGCAGTGAGGACGGAGACAGCTCACCCCTCCACTTT
TRBV27	TRBJ1-1	-	-	CASSQRQRNTEAFF	TGTGCCAGCAGCCAACGACAGAGGAACACTGAAGCTTTCTTT
TRBV5-6	TRBJ1-4	TRBD1	-	CASSPAGGATNEKLFF	TGTGCCAGCAGCCCTGCAGGGGGAGCAACTAATGAAAAACTGTTTTTT
TRBV20-1	TRBJ1-4	-	-	CSASGGLDEKLFF	TGCAGTGCTAGTGGAGGATTGGATGAAAAACTGTTTTTT
TRBV28	TRBJ1-2	-	-	CASSPARQAGSGYTF	TGTGCCAGCAGCCCCGCACGACAGGCCGGCTCAGGCTACACCTTC
TRBV28	TRBJ2-1	TRBD1	few	CASSKPGQGKLEQFF	TGTGCCAGCAGTAAACCGGGACAGGGAAAATTAGAGCAGTTCTTC
TRBV25-1	TRBJ2-3	-	-	CASSPLGTSTDTQYF	TGTGCCAGCAGCCCCCTAGGTACCAGCACAGATACGCAGTATTTT
TRBV6-5	TRBJ2-2	-	-	CASSTGLTGELFF	TGTGCCAGCAGTACAGGGCTAACCGGGGAGCTGTTTTTT
TRBV5-4	TRBJ2-3	-	few	CASSSRDTQYF	TGTGCCAGCAGCTCGCGAGATACGCAGTATTTT
TRBV3-1/TRBV3-2	TRBJ1-2	-	-	CASSRQRVYTF	TGTGCCAGCAGCCGCCAACGCGTCTACACCTTC
TRBV4-1	TRBJ2-6	-	-	CASTEGRKALGANVLTF	TGCGCCAGCACCGAGGGCAGGAAAGCTCTGGGAGCCAACGTCCTGACTTTC
TRBV2	TRBJ1-6	-	-	CASLRQSNSPLHF	TGTGCCAGCCTTCGACAGAGTAATTCACCCCTCCACTTT
TRBV5-1	TRBJ2-3	TRBD2	-	CASSLRYSSGGSTDTQYF	TGCGCCAGCAGCTTAAGATACTCTAGCGGGGGTAGCACAGATACGCAGTATTTT
TRBV10-3	TRBJ1-2	TRBD1	-	CAISWGTGSGYTF	TGTGCCATCAGTTGGGGGACAGGGAGTGGCTACACCTTC
TRBV18	TRBJ2-2	-	-	CASSPRGRANTGELFF	TGTGCCAGCTCGCCAAGGGGCCGGGCGAACACCGGGGAGCTGTTTTTT
TRBV7-2	TRBJ1-4	-	-	CASSFTGRATNEKLFF	TGTGCCAGCAGTTTCACCGGCAGGGCAACTAATGAAAAACTGTTTTTT
TRBV12-5	TRBJ1-3	-	-	CASVPPIPGALGNTIYF	TGTGCTAGTGTTCCACCAATCCCAGGGGCACTAGGAAACACCATATATTTT
TRBV6-1	TRBJ1-5	-	-	CASSERVRSNQPQHF	TGTGCCAGCAGTGAGAGGGTAAGGAGCAATCAGCCCCAGCATTTT
TRBV24-1	TRBJ2-3	TRBD2	-	CATSSSGSSDTQYF	TGTGCCACCAGCTCTAGCGGGAGTTCAGATACGCAGTATTTT
TRBV18	TRBJ1-1	TRBD1	-	CASSPRTGASTEAFF	TGTGCCAGCTCACCCAGGACAGGGGCGAGCACTGAAGCTTTCTTT
TRBV5-1	TRBJ1-1	TRBD1	-	CASSFGTGGAYAEAFF	TGCGCCAGCAGCTTTGGAACAGGGGGCGCGTACGCTGAAGCTTTCTTT
TRBV15	TRBJ1-3	-	-	CATSPIGNTIYF	TGTGCCACCAGTCCCATCGGAAACACCATATATTTT
TRBV5-8	TRBJ2-5	-	few	CALSGGAWEEETQYF	TGTGCCCTCAGTGGTGGGGCCTGGGAGGAAGAGACCCAGTACTTC
TRBV6-5	TRBJ1-1	-	once	CASSYRAGSGNTEAFF	TGTGCCAGCAGTTACAGGGCAGGGTCGGGGAACACTGAAGCTTTCTTT
TRBV7-7	TRBJ2-5	TRBD2	-	CASSQRPGGAETQYF	TGTGCCAGCAGCCAAAGACCCGGGGGGGCGGAGACCCAGTACTTC
TRBV6-5	TRBJ2-1	-	-	CASTGGGGNNEQFF	TGTGCCAGCACAGGAGGGGGCGGTAACAATGAGCAGTTCTTC
TRBV3-1/TRBV3-2	TRBJ2-3	TRBD2	-	CASSYRGGVIADTQYF	TGTGCCAGCAGCTATCGCGGGGGGGTCATCGCAGATACGCAGTATTTT
TRBV2	TRBJ2-5	-	-	CASRGAPGGETQYF	TGTGCCAGCAGGGGGGCCCCCGGGGGGGAGACCCAGTACTTC
TRBV5-1	TRBJ1-1	-	-	CASSHSTVNTEAFF	TGCGCCAGCAGCCACTCGACAGTGAACACTGAAGCTTTCTTT
TRBV7-8	TRBJ1-3	-	-	CASSQTRNTIYF	TGTGCCAGCAGCCAAACAAGAAACACCATATATTTT
TRBV15	TRBJ2-3	-	-	CATSPGSRVGAQDTQYF	TGTGCCACCAGCCCGGGATCTCGGGTGGGGGCACAAGATACGCAGTATTTT
TRBV6-5	TRBJ2-5	-	-	CASSYSEALGTQYF	TGTGCCAGCAGTTACTCGGAGGCTCTGGGGACCCAGTACTTC
TRBV11-2	TRBJ1-1	-	-	CASSWSRNTEAFF	TGTGCCAGCAGCTGGAGCAGAAACACTGAAGCTTTCTTT
TRBV5-1	TRBJ2-1	-	-	CASSLVLEDNEQFF	TGCGCCAGCAGCTTGGTATTAGAGGACAATGAGCAGTTCTTC